The 11 T cell receptor beta chains reported below all come from one sample, sequenced in a study of T cells in Graves' hyperthyroidism and ophthalmopathy. Researchers amplified the TCR beta CDR3 regions from RNA transcripts. HTBI primers were used for first-round RT-PCR of the TCR CDR3. TCRdb called the multiplex PCR reads again in MiXCR, with one record for every CDR3 protein. The data hold a few hundred thousand distinct CDR3 sequences, with around 15% observed a single time. The sequenced sample was blood. The receptor source for this set is a woman aged 35 to 49 with Graves' hyperthyroidism.

There are many counts of this clonotype. DNA for the CDR3: TGTGCCAGCAGTGAAGCGCTTGGGACTCACAATGAGCAGTTCTTC. This sequence encodes CASSEALGTHNEQFF. V is TRBV2 and J is TRBJ2-1, with TRBD2 as a possible D gene (6 bases). Germline assignment: CDR1 SNHLY and CDR2 FYNNEI. V shed 0 bases and J shed 5 bases, with 11 bases lying between them. The CDR3 is made up of 15 amino acids.

The chain is built from TRBV3-1 and TRBJ2-3; 8 bases line up with TRBD2. The germline V gene encodes CDR1 LGHDT and CDR2 YNNKEL (reference sequence). The CDR3 length is 16 residues. Germline trimming cut 0 bases from V and 6 bases from J; bases unmatched to any gene: 8. CDR3 protein: CASSQESGTRLDTQYF. As DNA, the CDR3 is TGTGCCAGCAGCCAAGAGAGCGGGACTAGGTTGGATACGCAGTATTTT.

This clonotype came up many times. V usage is TRBV20-1 and J usage is TRBJ1-2; TRBD1 aligns across 7 bases. The CDR3 runs 13 residues. The V segment lost 6 bases and the J segment 2 bases; nucleotides outside the gene matches: 6. Germline V gene data show CDR1 as DFQATT and CDR2 as SNEGSKA (reference sequence). The CDR3 region is CSATTTGNYGYTF. The CDR3 bases are TGCAGTGCCACCACGACAGGGAACTATGGCTACACCTTC.

This clonotype was counted many times. The chain's CDR3 is CASSPPVGSGSYNEQFF. CDR3 nucleotide sequence: TGTGCCAGCTCACCACCGGTGGGTAGCGGGAGCTACAATGAGCAGTTCTTC. The rearrangement uses TRBV18 and TRBJ2-1; 9 bases agree with TRBD2. This CDR3 spans 17 amino acids. V shed 0 bases and J 3 bases; nucleotides not matched to a gene: 6. Germline V gene data show CDR1 as KGHSH and CDR2 as LQKENI.

This clonotype has only a few counts. The rearrangement links TRBV5-5 to TRBJ1-1; the match to TRBD1 covers 9 bases. Germline V gives CDR1 SGHKS, CDR2 YYEKEE (reference sequence). The V and J ends lost 3 bases and 6 bases, in that order; junction bases with no gene match: 9. This CDR3 has 15 amino acids. CDR3: CASSWGQGGYSEAFF. CDR3 in DNA: TGTGCCAGCAGCTGGGGACAGGGAGGGTACTCTGAAGCTTTCTTT.

This clonotype was detected many times. The rearrangement uses TRBV28 and TRBJ2-7; 11 nucleotides align to TRBD2. Germline values: CDR1 MDHEN, CDR2 SYDVKM. The length of the CDR3 is 15 residues. Trimming at V came to 3 bases and at J to 6 bases, leaving 7 bases not matched to a gene. CDR3 nucleotide sequence: TGTGCCAGCAGTTTGGCCCCGCTAGCGGGAGGCGAGCAGTACTTC. Its protein product is CASSLAPLAGGEQYF.

This clonotype was recorded at least ten times. V gene TRBV12-3 or TRBV12-4 combines with J gene TRBJ2-1; 7 bases match TRBD2. The CDR3 is made up of 16 amino acids. The trim removed 5 bases at V and 7 bases at J, leaving 14 bases unmatched. In DNA, the CDR3 is TGTGCCAGCAGTCCCGCAGGGAGGGCGGGGATGAATGAGCAGTTCTTC. Its protein is CASSPAGRAGMNEQFF.

This clonotype was counted ten times or more. V and J are TRBV20-1 and TRBJ2-7, with D unresolved. Germline CDR1 and CDR2: DFQATT and SNEGSKA (reference sequence). The CDR3 has 10 amino acids. Trimming took off 2 bases at V and 3 bases at J, with 2 bases between the two ends. In nucleotides, the CDR3 is TGCAGTGCTAGACACTACGAGCAGTACTTC. Translated: CSARHYEQYF.

The V gene is TRBV9, the J gene TRBJ1-3; 7 nucleotides line up with TRBD1. Trimming took 4 bases from V and 2 from J; bases not matched to a gene: 9. Germline assignment: CDR1 SGDLS and CDR2 YYNGEE. This CDR3 is 16 amino acids long. The CDR3 spells CASSSTGKLAGNTIYF. The DNA of the CDR3 is TGTGCCAGCAGCTCGACAGGGAAATTGGCTGGAAACACCATATATTTT.

J is TRBJ1-6 and V is TRBV20-1, with D possibly being TRBD1 (6 bases). Between the trimmed V and J ends, which lost 3 bases and 1 base, there was a span of 13 bases. This CDR3 is 16 amino acids long. CDR1 DFQATT and CDR2 SNEGSKA come from the germline V gene (reference sequence). The CDR3 here is CSASGRGGSYNSPLHF. CDR3 DNA: TGCAGTGCTAGCGGCAGGGGAGGATCCTATAATTCACCCCTCCACTTT.

There are a few counts of this clonotype. The rearrangement links TRBV30 to TRBJ2-7; TRBD1 agrees at 9 bases. CDR1 is GTSNPN and CDR2 is SVGIG in the germline V gene (reference sequence). The length of the CDR3 is 12 residues. V lost 3 bases to trimming and J lost 4 bases; unmatched junction nucleotides: 1. CDR3 bases: TGTGCCTGGAGGGACAGGGGTTACGAGCAGTACTTC. The encoded protein is CAWRDRGYEQYF.